This is a list of T cell receptor beta chains from one sample in a study of T-cell memory formation after mild COVID-19. TCRdb independently ran MiXCR on the 5' RACE reads; one entry per CDR3 protein. In the table there are 85,000 to 120,000 distinct CDR3 sequences, roughly an eighth of which are singletons. Sequencing input: PBMCs or a T cell subset sorted from them (not recorded which). The receptors stem from an adult woman who had mild COVID-19 (a few samples of this study predate the infection). Cell type and time point are not known. Each CDR3 is given without its conserved first and last residue. Size tells how often a clone was seen (once, few, many) or the class of an expanded clone, and some rows leave it out.

V: TRBV2; J: TRBJ1-5; size: NA; CDR3: ASSASPEQHQH
V: TRBV14; J: TRBJ2-1; size: few; CDR3: ASSLDYYNEQF
V: TRBV4-3; J: TRBJ1-2; size: few; CDR3: ASSQDRQGIYGYT
V: TRBV7-9; J: TRBJ2-1; size: NA; CDR3: ASSIPSGRARNEQF
V: TRBV2; J: TRBJ1-1; size: NA; CDR3: GSTEAF
V: TRBV24-1; J: TRBJ1-1; size: few; CDR3: ATSDLLGAEAF
V: TRBV7-7; J: TRBJ2-5; size: many; CDR3: ASSPRQGRGETQY
V: TRBV4-3; J: TRBJ1-1; size: NA; CDR3: ASSHGNTEAF
V: TRBV5-8; J: TRBJ2-7; size: NA; CDR3: ASSLSAGGRYEQY
V: TRBV7-6; J: TRBJ2-7; size: NA; CDR3: ASSLARGDVEQY
V: TRBV11-1; J: TRBJ2-3; size: many; CDR3: ASSLVLAGDTDTQY
V: TRBV6-2/TRBV6-3; J: TRBJ2-7; size: few; CDR3: ASSQGQGIFYEQY
V: TRBV4-3; J: TRBJ2-7; size: NA; CDR3: ASSQEKEGTYEQY
V: TRBV3-1; J: TRBJ2-7; size: NA; CDR3: ASSQGWDSYEQY